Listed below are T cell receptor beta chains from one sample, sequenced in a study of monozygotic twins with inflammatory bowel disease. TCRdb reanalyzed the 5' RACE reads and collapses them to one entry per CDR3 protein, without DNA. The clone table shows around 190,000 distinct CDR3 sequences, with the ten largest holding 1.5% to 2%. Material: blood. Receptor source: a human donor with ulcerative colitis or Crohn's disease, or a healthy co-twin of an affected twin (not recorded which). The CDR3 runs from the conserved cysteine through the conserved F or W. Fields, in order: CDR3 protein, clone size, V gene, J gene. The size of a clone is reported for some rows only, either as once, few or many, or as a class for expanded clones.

cdr3_aa: CSAGRGPGDQPQHF; clone_size: NA; v_call: TRBV20-1; j_call: TRBJ1-5
cdr3_aa: CASRRYSRGGQETQYF; clone_size: NA; v_call: TRBV11-2; j_call: TRBJ2-5
cdr3_aa: CSARETGRDQPQHF; clone_size: NA; v_call: TRBV20-1; j_call: TRBJ1-5
cdr3_aa: CASRTGQPNQPQHF; clone_size: NA; v_call: TRBV19; j_call: TRBJ1-5
cdr3_aa: CASSVGASGADTQYF; clone_size: NA; v_call: TRBV9; j_call: TRBJ2-3
cdr3_aa: CASSQARDTQYF; clone_size: NA; v_call: TRBV4-1; j_call: TRBJ2-3
cdr3_aa: CASSPQKGDNEQFF; clone_size: NA; v_call: TRBV7-9; j_call: TRBJ2-1
cdr3_aa: CSARDIRNGNTIYF; clone_size: NA; v_call: TRBV20-1; j_call: TRBJ1-3
cdr3_aa: CSARTETYEQYF; clone_size: NA; v_call: TRBV29-1; j_call: TRBJ2-7
cdr3_aa: CASSVAGVNTEAFF; clone_size: NA; v_call: TRBV6-1; j_call: TRBJ1-1
cdr3_aa: CSAINWGTQYF; clone_size: NA; v_call: TRBV20-1; j_call: TRBJ2-5
cdr3_aa: CASRGSGVMGTEAFF; clone_size: NA; v_call: TRBV6-1; j_call: TRBJ1-1
cdr3_aa: CASSTLSRGGHAGELFF; clone_size: NA; v_call: TRBV5-6; j_call: TRBJ2-2
cdr3_aa: CASSQGQGINEKLFF; clone_size: NA; v_call: TRBV6-1; j_call: TRBJ1-4
cdr3_aa: CASSSQDSLTEAFF; clone_size: NA; v_call: TRBV7-6; j_call: TRBJ1-1
cdr3_aa: CASSEGPEAFF; clone_size: NA; v_call: TRBV5-1; j_call: TRBJ1-1
cdr3_aa: CASGLWGEARGYTF; clone_size: NA; v_call: TRBV12-5; j_call: TRBJ1-2
cdr3_aa: CASSNPKWGYTF; clone_size: NA; v_call: TRBV6-5; j_call: TRBJ1-2
cdr3_aa: CSARARRAGNQPQHF; clone_size: NA; v_call: TRBV20-1; j_call: TRBJ1-5
cdr3_aa: CASTLIGGELFF; clone_size: NA; v_call: TRBV2; j_call: TRBJ2-2
cdr3_aa: CASSGGIMETQYF; clone_size: NA; v_call: TRBV5-1; j_call: TRBJ2-5
cdr3_aa: CASSTWGQGNLDQPQHF; clone_size: NA; v_call: TRBV6-1; j_call: TRBJ1-5
cdr3_aa: CSVTRDNGAGAFF; clone_size: NA; v_call: TRBV29-1; j_call: TRBJ1-1
cdr3_aa: CASSLDGGRHYGYTF; clone_size: NA; v_call: TRBV5-6; j_call: TRBJ1-2
cdr3_aa: CASSISLRGTEAFF; clone_size: NA; v_call: TRBV2; j_call: TRBJ1-1
cdr3_aa: CASSVGVKGRPNEKLFF; clone_size: NA; v_call: TRBV9; j_call: TRBJ1-4
cdr3_aa: CASSAGTDYGYTF; clone_size: NA; v_call: TRBV6-6; j_call: TRBJ1-2
cdr3_aa: CASSQDLGRELFF; clone_size: NA; v_call: TRBV4-1; j_call: TRBJ1-4
cdr3_aa: CASSSPGQGTEAFF; clone_size: NA; v_call: TRBV3-1; j_call: TRBJ1-1
cdr3_aa: CASSFRGYQPQHF; clone_size: NA; v_call: TRBV12-3/TRBV12-4; j_call: TRBJ1-5
cdr3_aa: CASSQEKRATDTQYF; clone_size: NA; v_call: TRBV4-1; j_call: TRBJ2-3
cdr3_aa: CASSLGGRLTETQYF; clone_size: NA; v_call: TRBV7-6; j_call: TRBJ2-5
cdr3_aa: CASSQTSFSRVSREKLFF; clone_size: NA; v_call: TRBV12-3/TRBV12-4; j_call: TRBJ1-4
cdr3_aa: CASSSRSNGDYGYTF; clone_size: NA; v_call: TRBV27; j_call: TRBJ1-2
cdr3_aa: CASSWGRHGNQPQHF; clone_size: medium-sized; v_call: TRBV12-3/TRBV12-4; j_call: TRBJ1-5
cdr3_aa: CASSVQTSGFYNEQFF; clone_size: NA; v_call: TRBV9; j_call: TRBJ2-1
cdr3_aa: CSARDPVAREAFF; clone_size: NA; v_call: TRBV20-1; j_call: TRBJ1-1
cdr3_aa: CASTPTSGGRFYGYTF; clone_size: NA; v_call: TRBV28; j_call: TRBJ1-2
cdr3_aa: CASRSRDLPGYTF; clone_size: NA; v_call: TRBV7-9; j_call: TRBJ1-2
cdr3_aa: CASSQNRRGTEAFF; clone_size: NA; v_call: TRBV11-2; j_call: TRBJ1-1
cdr3_aa: CASSQEFPGNTIYF; clone_size: NA; v_call: TRBV4-1; j_call: TRBJ1-3
cdr3_aa: CASSLAGRRVPLARDTQYF; clone_size: NA; v_call: TRBV7-2; j_call: TRBJ2-3
cdr3_aa: CASSLTPNQETQYF; clone_size: NA; v_call: TRBV6-2/TRBV6-3; j_call: TRBJ2-5
cdr3_aa: CASSHVVDTQYF; clone_size: NA; v_call: TRBV4-1; j_call: TRBJ2-3
cdr3_aa: CASGGTVQETQYF; clone_size: NA; v_call: TRBV5-1; j_call: TRBJ2-5
cdr3_aa: CASSYALGVRNTEAFF; clone_size: NA; v_call: TRBV7-2; j_call: TRBJ1-1
cdr3_aa: CASSLGAGLNYGYTF; clone_size: NA; v_call: TRBV5-1; j_call: TRBJ1-2
cdr3_aa: CASSRSEVNTEAFF; clone_size: NA; v_call: TRBV3-1; j_call: TRBJ1-1
cdr3_aa: CSVETGGRDTQYF; clone_size: NA; v_call: TRBV29-1; j_call: TRBJ2-3
cdr3_aa: CASSLGTLAAYGYTF; clone_size: NA; v_call: TRBV12-3/TRBV12-4; j_call: TRBJ1-2
cdr3_aa: CASSYKWETYEQYF; clone_size: NA; v_call: TRBV27; j_call: TRBJ2-7
cdr3_aa: CASSLAVGMNTEAFF; clone_size: NA; v_call: TRBV5-1; j_call: TRBJ1-1
cdr3_aa: CASSPFSGANTGELFF; clone_size: NA; v_call: TRBV18; j_call: TRBJ2-2
cdr3_aa: CASSQGAGNNQPQHF; clone_size: NA; v_call: TRBV3-1; j_call: TRBJ1-5
cdr3_aa: CATSRGGTQDYNEQFF; clone_size: NA; v_call: TRBV15; j_call: TRBJ2-1